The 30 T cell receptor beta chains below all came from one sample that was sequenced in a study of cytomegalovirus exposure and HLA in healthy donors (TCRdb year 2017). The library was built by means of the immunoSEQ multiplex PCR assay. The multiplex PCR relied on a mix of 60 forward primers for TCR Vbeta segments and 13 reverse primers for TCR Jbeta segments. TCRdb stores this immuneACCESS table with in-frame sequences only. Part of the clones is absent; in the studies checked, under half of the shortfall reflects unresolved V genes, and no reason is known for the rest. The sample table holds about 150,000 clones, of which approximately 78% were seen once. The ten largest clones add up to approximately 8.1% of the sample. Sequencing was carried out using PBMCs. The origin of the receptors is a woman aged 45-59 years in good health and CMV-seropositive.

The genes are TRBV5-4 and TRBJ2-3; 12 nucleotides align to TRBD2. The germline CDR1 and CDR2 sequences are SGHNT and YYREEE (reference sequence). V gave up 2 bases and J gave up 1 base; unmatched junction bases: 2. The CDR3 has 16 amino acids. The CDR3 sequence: CASSLRLAGGTDTQYF. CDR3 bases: TGTGCCAGCAGCTTAAGACTAGCGGGAGGCACAGATACGCAGTATTTT.

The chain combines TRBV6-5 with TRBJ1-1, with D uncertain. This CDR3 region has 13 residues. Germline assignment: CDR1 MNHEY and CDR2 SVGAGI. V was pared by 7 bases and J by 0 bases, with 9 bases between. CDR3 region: CASNSLMNTEAFF. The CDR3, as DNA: TGTGCCAGCAATAGTCTCATGAACACTGAAGCTTTCTTT.

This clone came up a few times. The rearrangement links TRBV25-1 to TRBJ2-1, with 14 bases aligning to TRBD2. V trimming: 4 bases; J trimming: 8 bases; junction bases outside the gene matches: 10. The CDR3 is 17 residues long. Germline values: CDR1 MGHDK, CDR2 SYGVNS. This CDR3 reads CASSATRTSGGFDEQFF. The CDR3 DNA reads TGTGCCAGCAGTGCAACCCGGACTAGCGGGGGGTTCGATGAGCAGTTCTTC.

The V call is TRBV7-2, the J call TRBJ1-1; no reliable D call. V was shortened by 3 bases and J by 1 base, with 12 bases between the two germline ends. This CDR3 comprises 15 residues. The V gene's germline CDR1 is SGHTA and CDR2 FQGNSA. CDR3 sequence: CASSLGSRENTEAFF. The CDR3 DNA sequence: TGTGCCAGCAGCTTGGGGAGCCGAGAGAACACTGAAGCTTTCTTT.

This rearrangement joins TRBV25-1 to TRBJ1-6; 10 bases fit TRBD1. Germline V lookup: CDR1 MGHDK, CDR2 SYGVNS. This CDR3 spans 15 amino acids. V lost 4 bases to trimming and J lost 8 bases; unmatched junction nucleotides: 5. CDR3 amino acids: CASSAPGQGYSPLHF. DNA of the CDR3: TGTGCCAGCAGTGCCCCGGGACAGGGGTATTCACCCCTCCACTTT. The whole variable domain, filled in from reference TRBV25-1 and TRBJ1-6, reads EADIYQTPRYLVIGTGKKITLECSQTMGHDKMYWYQQDPGMELHLIHYSYGVNSTEKGDLSSESTVSRIRTEHFPLTLESARPSHTSQYLCASSAPGQGYSPLHFGNGTRLTVT.

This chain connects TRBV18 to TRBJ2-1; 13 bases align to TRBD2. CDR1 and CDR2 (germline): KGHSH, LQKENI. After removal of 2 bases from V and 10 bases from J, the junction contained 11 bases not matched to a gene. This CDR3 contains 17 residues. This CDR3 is CASSPNKGTSGMREQFF. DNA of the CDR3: TGTGCCAGCTCACCAAATAAAGGGACTAGCGGGATGCGAGAGCAGTTCTTC.

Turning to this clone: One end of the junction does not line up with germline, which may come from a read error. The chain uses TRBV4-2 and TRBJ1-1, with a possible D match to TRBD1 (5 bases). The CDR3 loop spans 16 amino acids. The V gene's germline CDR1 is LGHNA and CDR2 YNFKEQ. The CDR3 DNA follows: TGTGCCAGCAACCAAAACGGTGTGGGGCAGAGCACTGAAGCTTTCTTT. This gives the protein CASNQNGVGQSTEAFF.

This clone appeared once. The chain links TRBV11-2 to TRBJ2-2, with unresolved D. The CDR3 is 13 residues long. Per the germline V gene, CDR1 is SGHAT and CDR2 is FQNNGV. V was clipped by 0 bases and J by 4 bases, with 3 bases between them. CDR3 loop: CASSLESTGELFF. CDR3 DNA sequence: TGTGCCAGCAGCTTAGAGAGCACCGGGGAGCTGTTTTTT.

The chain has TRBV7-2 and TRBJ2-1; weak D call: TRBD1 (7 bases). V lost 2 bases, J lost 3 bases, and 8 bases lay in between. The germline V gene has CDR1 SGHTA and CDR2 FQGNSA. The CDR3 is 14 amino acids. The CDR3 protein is CASSLQGGYNEQFF. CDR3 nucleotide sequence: TGTGCCAGCAGCTTACAGGGGGGCTACAATGAGCAGTTCTTC.

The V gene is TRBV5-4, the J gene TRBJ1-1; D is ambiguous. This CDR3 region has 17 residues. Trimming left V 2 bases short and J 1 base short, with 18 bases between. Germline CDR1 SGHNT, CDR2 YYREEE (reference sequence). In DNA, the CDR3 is TGTGCCAGCAGCTTAGAAGGTTTGGCGGTGTGGAACACTGAAGCTTTCTTT. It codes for CASSLEGLAVWNTEAFF.

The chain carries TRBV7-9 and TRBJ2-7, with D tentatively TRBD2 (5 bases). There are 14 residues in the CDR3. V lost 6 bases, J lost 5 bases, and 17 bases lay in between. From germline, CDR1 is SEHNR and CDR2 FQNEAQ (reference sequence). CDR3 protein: CASRTLDEGDEQYF. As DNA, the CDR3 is TGTGCCAGCAGAACTCTCGACGAGGGTGACGAGCAGTACTTC. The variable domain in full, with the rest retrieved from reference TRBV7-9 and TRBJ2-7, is DTGVSQNPRHKITKRGQNVTFRCDPISEHNRLYWYRQTLGQGPEFLTYFQNEAQLEKSRLLSDRFSAERPKGSFSTLEIQRTEQGDSAMYLCASRTLDEGDEQYFGPGTRLTVT.

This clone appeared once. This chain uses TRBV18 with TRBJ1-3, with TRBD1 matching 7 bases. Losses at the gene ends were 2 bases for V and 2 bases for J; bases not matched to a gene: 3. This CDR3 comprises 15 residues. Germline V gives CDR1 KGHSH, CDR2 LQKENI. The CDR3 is CASSPETGTGNTIYF. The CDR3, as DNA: TGTGCCAGCTCACCAGAGACAGGGACTGGAAACACCATATATTTT.

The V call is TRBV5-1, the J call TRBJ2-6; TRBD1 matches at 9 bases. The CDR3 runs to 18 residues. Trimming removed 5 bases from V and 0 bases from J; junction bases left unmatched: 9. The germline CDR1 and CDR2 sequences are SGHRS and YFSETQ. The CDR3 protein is CASRETGTGTSGANVLTF. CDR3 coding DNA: TGCGCCAGCAGAGAGACCGGGACAGGGACCTCTGGGGCCAACGTCCTGACTTTC.

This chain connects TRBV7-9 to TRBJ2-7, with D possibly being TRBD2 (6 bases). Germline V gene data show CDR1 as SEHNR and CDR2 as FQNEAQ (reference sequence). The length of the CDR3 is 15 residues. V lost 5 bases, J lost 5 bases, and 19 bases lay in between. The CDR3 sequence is CASSGRRGDGNEQYF. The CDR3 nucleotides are TGTGCCAGCAGCGGTCGGCGGGGAGACGGTAACGAGCAGTACTTC. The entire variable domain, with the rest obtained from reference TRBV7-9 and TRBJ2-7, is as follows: DTGVSQNPRHKITKRGQNVTFRCDPISEHNRLYWYRQTLGQGPEFLTYFQNEAQLEKSRLLSDRFSAERPKGSFSTLEIQRTEQGDSAMYLCASSGRRGDGNEQYFGPGTRLTVT.

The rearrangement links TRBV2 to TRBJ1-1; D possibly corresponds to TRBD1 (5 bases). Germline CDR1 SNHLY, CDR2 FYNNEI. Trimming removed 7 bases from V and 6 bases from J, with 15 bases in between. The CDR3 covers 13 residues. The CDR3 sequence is CASTGGVVAEAFF. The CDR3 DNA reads TGTGCCAGCACCGGGGGGGTGGTTGCTGAAGCTTTCTTT.

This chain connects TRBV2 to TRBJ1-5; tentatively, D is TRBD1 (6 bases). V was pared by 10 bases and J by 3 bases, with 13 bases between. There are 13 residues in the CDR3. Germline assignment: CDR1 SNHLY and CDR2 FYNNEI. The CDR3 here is CATRGQPNQPQHF. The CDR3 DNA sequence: TGTGCCACTCGAGGACAGCCCAATCAGCCCCAGCATTTT.

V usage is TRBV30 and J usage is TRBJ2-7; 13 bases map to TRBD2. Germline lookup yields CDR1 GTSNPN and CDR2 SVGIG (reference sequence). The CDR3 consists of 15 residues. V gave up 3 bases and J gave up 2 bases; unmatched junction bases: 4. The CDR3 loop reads CAWRRLAGGPYEQYF. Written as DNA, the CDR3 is TGTGCCTGGAGACGACTAGCGGGGGGTCCCTACGAGCAGTACTTC.

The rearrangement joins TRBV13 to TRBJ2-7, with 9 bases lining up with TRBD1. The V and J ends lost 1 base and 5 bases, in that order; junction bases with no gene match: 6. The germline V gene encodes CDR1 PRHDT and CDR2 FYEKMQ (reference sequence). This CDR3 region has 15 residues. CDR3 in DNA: TGTGCCAGCAGCTTAGCGATGGACAGGGGCCACGAGCAGTACTTC. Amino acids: CASSLAMDRGHEQYF.

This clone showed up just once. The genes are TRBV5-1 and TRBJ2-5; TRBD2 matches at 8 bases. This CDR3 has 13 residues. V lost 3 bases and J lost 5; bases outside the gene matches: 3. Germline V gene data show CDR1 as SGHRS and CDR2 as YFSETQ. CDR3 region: CASSSTSAETQYF. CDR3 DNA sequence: TGCGCCAGCAGCTCGACTAGCGCGGAGACCCAGTACTTC.

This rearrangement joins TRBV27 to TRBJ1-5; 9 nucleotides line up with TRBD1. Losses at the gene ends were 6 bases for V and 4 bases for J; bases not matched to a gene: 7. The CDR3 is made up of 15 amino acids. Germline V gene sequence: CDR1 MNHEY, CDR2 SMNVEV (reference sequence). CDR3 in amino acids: CASRAGTGTNQPQHF. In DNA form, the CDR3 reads TGTGCCAGCAGAGCCGGGACAGGGACTAATCAGCCCCAGCATTTT.

DNA of the CDR3: TGCGCCAGCAGCCTCACGACTAGCGGGACGTCCGGGGAGCTGTTTTTT. It codes for CASSLTTSGTSGELFF. The J gene is TRBJ2-2, the V gene TRBV4-1; 11 bases align to TRBD2. Trimming cost V 4 bases and J 6 bases; bases outside gene matches: 7. This CDR3 has 16 amino acids. The germline CDR1 and CDR2 sequences are MGHRA and YSYEKL.

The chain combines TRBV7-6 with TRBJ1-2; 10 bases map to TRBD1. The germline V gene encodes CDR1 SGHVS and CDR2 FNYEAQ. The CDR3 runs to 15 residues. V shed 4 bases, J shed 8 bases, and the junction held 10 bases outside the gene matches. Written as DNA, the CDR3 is TGTGCCAGCAGCTGGGGAGCCGGGACAGGGGTCGGCTACACCTTC. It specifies CASSWGAGTGVGYTF.

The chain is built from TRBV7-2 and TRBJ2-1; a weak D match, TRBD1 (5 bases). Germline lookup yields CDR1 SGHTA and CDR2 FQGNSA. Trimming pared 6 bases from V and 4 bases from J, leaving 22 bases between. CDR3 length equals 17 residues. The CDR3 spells CASSQNPRDTRYNEQFF. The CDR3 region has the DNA TGTGCCAGCAGTCAAAACCCCAGGGATACCAGGTACAATGAGCAGTTCTTC.

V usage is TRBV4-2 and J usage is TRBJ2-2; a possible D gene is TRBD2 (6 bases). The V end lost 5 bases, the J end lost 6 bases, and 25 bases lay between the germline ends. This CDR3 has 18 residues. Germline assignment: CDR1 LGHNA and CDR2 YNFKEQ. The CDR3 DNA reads TGTGCCAGCAGCAACCCCCTAGCGAGAGGAACTAGGGCCGGGGAGCTGTTTTTT. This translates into CASSNPLARGTRAGELFF.

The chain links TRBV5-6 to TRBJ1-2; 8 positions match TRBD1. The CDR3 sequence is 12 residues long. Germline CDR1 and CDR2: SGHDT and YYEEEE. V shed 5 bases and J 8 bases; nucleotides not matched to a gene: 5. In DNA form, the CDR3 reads TGTGCCAGCAGTTGGACAGGGACCGGCTACACCTTC. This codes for CASSWTGTGYTF.

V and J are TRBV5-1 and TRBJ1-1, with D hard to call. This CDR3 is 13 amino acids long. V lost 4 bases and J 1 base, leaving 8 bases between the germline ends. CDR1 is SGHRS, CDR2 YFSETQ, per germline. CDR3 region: CASSQLENTEAFF. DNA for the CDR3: TGCGCCAGCAGCCAATTAGAGAACACTGAAGCTTTCTTT.

The CDR3 region is CASSSGQGDQPQHF. DNA of the CDR3: TGTGCCAGCAGCTCGGGACAGGGCGATCAGCCCCAGCATTTT. The rearrangement joins TRBV28 to TRBJ1-5; 9 positions agree with TRBD1. CDR1 is MDHEN and CDR2 is SYDVKM in the germline V gene. This CDR3 has 14 amino acids. Losses at the gene ends were 6 bases for V and 5 bases for J; bases not matched to a gene: 5. Drawing the rest from reference TRBV28 and TRBJ1-5, the complete variable domain is DVKVTQSSRYLVKRTGEKVFLECVQDMDHENMFWYRQDPGLGLRLIYFSYDVKMKEKGDIPEGYSVSREKKERFSLILESASTNQTSMYLCASSSGQGDQPQHFGDGTRLSIL.

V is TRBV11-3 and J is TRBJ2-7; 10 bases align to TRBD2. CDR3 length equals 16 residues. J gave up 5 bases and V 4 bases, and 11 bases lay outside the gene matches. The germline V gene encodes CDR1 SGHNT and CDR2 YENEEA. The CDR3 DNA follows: TGTGCCAGCAGCTCGGGTGGGCTAGCGGGAGTTAACGAGCAGTACTTC. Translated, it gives CASSSGGLAGVNEQYF. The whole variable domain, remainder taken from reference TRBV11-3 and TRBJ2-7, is EAGVVQSPRYKIIEKKQPVAFWCNPISGHNTLYWYLQNLGQGPELLIRYENEEAVDDSQLPKDRFSAERLKGVDSTLKIQPAELGDSAVYLCASSSGGLAGVNEQYFGPGTRLTVT.

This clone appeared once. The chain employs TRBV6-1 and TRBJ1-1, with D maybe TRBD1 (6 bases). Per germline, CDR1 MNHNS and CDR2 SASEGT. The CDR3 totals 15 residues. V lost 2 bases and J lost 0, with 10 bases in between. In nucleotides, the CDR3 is TGTGCCAGCAGTGAACCCGGGACACTGAACACTGAAGCTTTCTTT. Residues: CASSEPGTLNTEAFF.

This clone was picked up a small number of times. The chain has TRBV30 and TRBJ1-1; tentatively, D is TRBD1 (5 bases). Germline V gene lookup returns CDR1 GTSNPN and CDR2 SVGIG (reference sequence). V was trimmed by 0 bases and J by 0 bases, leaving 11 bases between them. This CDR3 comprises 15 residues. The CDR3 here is CAWSVYRGLNTEAFF. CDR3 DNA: TGTGCCTGGAGTGTATATCGGGGGTTGAACACTGAAGCTTTCTTT.